Following are 13 T cell receptor beta chains from one sample sequenced in a study of patients and donors after allogeneic stem cell transplantation. TCRdb recomputed calls from the RT-PCR reads with MiXCR, one row per CDR3 protein. The data show more than 150,000 distinct CDR3 sequences, with about a quarter seen just once and roughly 26% held by the top ten. Sample: blood, either unsorted or a sorted T cell fraction (not recorded which). These receptors all come from a human donor who was either an allogeneic HSCT recipient or a stem cell or donor lymphocyte infusion donor (not recorded which). It is not recorded whose cells these are; they may come from a transplant donor.

V gene TRBV12-3 or TRBV12-4 combines with J gene TRBJ2-5, with a possible D match to TRBD2 (6 bases). The V end lost 4 bases, the J end lost 2 bases, and 11 bases lay between the germline ends. The CDR3 is made up of 14 amino acids. The DNA for the CDR3 is TGTGCCAGCAGTTCCCCGGGACTTCAAGAGACCCAGTACTTC. This codes for CASSSPGLQETQYF.

This clonotype was seen a handful of times. The V gene is TRBV19, the J gene TRBJ2-1; 7 bases line up with TRBD2. CDR3 length equals 11 residues. Germline V gene data show CDR1 as LNHDA and CDR2 as SQIVND (reference sequence). The trim removed 7 bases at V and 10 bases at J, leaving 4 bases unmatched. In DNA, the CDR3 is TGTGCCAGTAACAGCGGGAACGAGCAGTTCTTC. Protein: CASNSGNEQFF. The variable domain in full, completed from reference TRBV19 and TRBJ2-1, reads DGGITQSPKYLFRKEGQNVTLSCEQNLNHDAMYWYRQDPGQGLRLIYYSQIVNDFQKGDIAEGYSVSREKKESFPLTVTSAQKNPTAFYLCASNSGNEQFFGPGTRLTVL.

The rearrangement uses TRBV9 and TRBJ1-1; tentative D call: TRBD1 (5 bases). The CDR3 spans 14 residues. Germline V gene lookup returns CDR1 SGDLS and CDR2 YYNGEE. V was clipped by 0 bases and J by 4 bases, with 10 bases between them. The DNA of the CDR3 is TGTGCCAGCAGCGTAGGTGGGGGAGGCACTGAAGCTTTCTTT. Amino acid sequence: CASSVGGGGTEAFF.

J is TRBJ2-2 and V is TRBV20-1; D remains ambiguous. Deletions cut 5 bases from V and 5 bases from J, with 12 bases between. The CDR3 covers 13 residues. CDR1 and CDR2 from the germline V gene are DFQATT and SNEGSKA (reference sequence). The CDR3 is CSAPSVVTGELFF. For the CDR3, the DNA is TGCAGTGCTCCGTCGGTTGTAACCGGGGAGCTGTTTTTT.

The chain joins TRBV28 to TRBJ1-1, with TRBD1 matching 8 bases. The V gene end was trimmed by 7 bases and the J gene end by 4 bases; junction bases not matched to a gene: 8. CDR3 length: 14 amino acids. CDR1 is MDHEN, CDR2 SYDVKM, per germline. DNA for the CDR3: TGTGCCAGCATCATGCATCAGGGGGCCACTGAAGCTTTCTTT. The encoded protein is CASIMHQGATEAFF.

V and J are TRBV20-1 and TRBJ1-1; 8 bases align to TRBD1. V dropped 0 bases and J dropped 1; count of bases not matched to a gene: 7. CDR1 is DFQATT, CDR2 SNEGSKA, per germline (reference sequence). This CDR3 comprises 16 residues. The CDR3 sequence is CSARDVEGTGNTEAFF. CDR3 DNA sequence: TGCAGTGCTAGAGATGTGGAAGGGACAGGGAACACTGAAGCTTTCTTT.

This clonotype was detected many times. The chain combines TRBV9 with TRBJ1-6; 7 bases match TRBD1. The CDR3 covers 15 residues. Unmatched junction bases numbered 4, after V lost 0 bases and J lost 7 bases. Germline values: CDR1 SGDLS, CDR2 YYNGEE. The CDR3 here is CASSVATGRNSPLHF. DNA of the CDR3: TGTGCCAGCAGCGTAGCGACAGGGCGGAATTCACCCCTCCACTTT.

This clonotype was seen more than once but under ten times. The rearrangement links TRBV20-1 to TRBJ1-1; D not certain. Germline V gives CDR1 DFQATT, CDR2 SNEGSKA (reference sequence). V lost 2 bases to trimming and J lost 2 bases, with 6 bases between them. The CDR3 spans 12 residues. In nucleotides, the CDR3 is TGCAGTGCTAGATCTAGTAACACTGAAGCTTTCTTT. Its protein product is CSARSSNTEAFF.

This sequence joins TRBV20-1 and TRBJ1-1; D is unresolved. Germline CDR1 is DFQATT and CDR2 is SNEGSKA (reference sequence). This CDR3 is built from 13 residues. Trimming stripped 4 bases from V and 1 base from J, with 10 bases between. The CDR3 loop reads CSATGPGNTEAFF. As DNA, the CDR3 is TGCAGTGCTACAGGCCCAGGGAACACTGAAGCTTTCTTT.

Only a few counts were recorded for this clonotype. The rearrangement joins TRBV20-1 to TRBJ2-1; 10 bases agree with TRBD1. With 6 bases clipped from V and 3 bases from J, the junction kept 5 bases outside the gene matches. The length of the CDR3 is 14 residues. The V gene's germline CDR1 is DFQATT and CDR2 SNEGSKA (reference sequence). The CDR3 DNA follows: TGCAGTGCCCCAGGGGACAGGGGCTACAATGAGCAGTTCTTC. This codes for CSAPGDRGYNEQFF.

The chain carries TRBV4-1 and TRBJ1-1; the D is unclear. Trimming pared 5 bases from V and 5 bases from J, leaving 12 bases between. This CDR3 has 13 residues. Germline values: CDR1 MGHRA, CDR2 YSYEKL. The CDR3 DNA follows: TGCGCCAGCAGCACAGACGGTTGGACTGAAGCTTTCTTT. Translation gives CASSTDGWTEAFF.

The rearrangement uses TRBV6-5 and TRBJ1-1; the match to TRBD1 covers 7 bases. CDR3 length equals 15 residues. V dropped 1 base and J dropped 6; count of bases not matched to a gene: 8. Germline V gene data show CDR1 as MNHEY and CDR2 as SVGAGI. For the CDR3, the DNA is TGTGCCAGCAGTTACTGGACAGGCCAGTTCCCTGAAGCTTTCTTT. Amino acid sequence: CASSYWTGQFPEAFF.

This clonotype was recorded a few times. The V call is TRBV4-3, the J call TRBJ2-1, with D possibly TRBD2 on 6 matching bases. The CDR3 length is 16 residues. Germline-derived CDR1 and CDR2 are LGHNA and YSLEER. Trimming left V 1 base short and J 3 bases short, with 13 bases between. The CDR3, as DNA: TGCGCCAGCAGCCAAGTGGGCGGGAAAGGCTACAATGAGCAGTTCTTC. Translated, it gives CASSQVGGKGYNEQFF.